This TCR beta chain appears in the sequencing data of a study of blood T cell repertoires in COVID-19. Study-wide background: Acute-phase and convalescent COVID-19 samples originated in the United States, Italy and Spain. From T cells, B-cell-depleted T cells, or PBMCs came the material, which was cDNA or gDNA.

CDR1 and CDR2 from the germline V gene are ENHRY and SYGVKD. The CDR3 is made up of 14 amino acids. Trimming took 6 bases from V and 3 from J, leaving 14 bases between them. Here immunoSEQ multiplex PCR was the method, and the copy in TCRdb shows in-frame clones only, minus some. This table has roughly 220,000 clones, roughly 80% appearing once. The chain combines TRBV10-3 with TRBJ1-1, with no clear D. What was sequenced was PBMCs or T cells enriched from blood (not recorded which). The clonotype was recovered from a woman aged 40 to 50 with acute COVID-19. The CDR3 DNA is TGTGCCATCAGGGATCCGGGGAGGGACACTGAAGCTTTCTTT. It is translated as CAIRDPGRDTEAFF.